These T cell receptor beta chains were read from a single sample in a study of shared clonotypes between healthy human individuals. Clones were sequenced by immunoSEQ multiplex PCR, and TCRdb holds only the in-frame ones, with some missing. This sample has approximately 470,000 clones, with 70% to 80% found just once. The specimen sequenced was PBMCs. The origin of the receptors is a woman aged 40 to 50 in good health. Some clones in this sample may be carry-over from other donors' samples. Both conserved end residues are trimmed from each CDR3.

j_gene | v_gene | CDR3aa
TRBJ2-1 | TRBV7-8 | ASSSPRRGASFNEQF
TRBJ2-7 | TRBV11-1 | ASSLQGHSYEQY
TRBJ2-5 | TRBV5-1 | ASNSPGGETQY
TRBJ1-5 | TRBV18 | ASSPTENQPQH
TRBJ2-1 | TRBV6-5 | ASSYSPYNEQF
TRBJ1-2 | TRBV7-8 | ASSLGAYGYT
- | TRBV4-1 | ASSQVRGVNEQY
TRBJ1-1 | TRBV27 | ASSRGTGTEAF
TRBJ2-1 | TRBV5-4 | ASSLEASGRADEQF
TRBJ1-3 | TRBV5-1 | ASSLGTGFGGNTIY
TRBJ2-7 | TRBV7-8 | ASSYGTPGGSYEQY
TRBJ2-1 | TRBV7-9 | ASSPPGIEYNEQF
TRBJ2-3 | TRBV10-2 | ASTVPSTDTQY
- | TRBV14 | ASSHRKKAGAPLGEQY
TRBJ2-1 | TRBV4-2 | ASSPGLAGNEQF
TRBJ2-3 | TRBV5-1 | ASSLVFALTLTDTQY
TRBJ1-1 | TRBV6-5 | ASRLEENTEAF
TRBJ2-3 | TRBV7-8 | ASSFDRGPDTQY
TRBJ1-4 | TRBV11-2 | ASSVSQGANEKLF
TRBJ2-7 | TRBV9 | ASSEALGYEQY
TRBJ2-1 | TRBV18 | ASSPPVTWEQF
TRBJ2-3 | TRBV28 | ASSLIGYRGREGEDTQY
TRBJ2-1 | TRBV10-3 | AITKGPLQEQF
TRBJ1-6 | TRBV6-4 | ASSQTGDKNSPLH
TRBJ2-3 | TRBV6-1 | ASSITGLGTDTQY
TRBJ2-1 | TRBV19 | ASSIMGEQF
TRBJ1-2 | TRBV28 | ASSLPGYVGYT
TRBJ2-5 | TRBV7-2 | ASSPVETQY
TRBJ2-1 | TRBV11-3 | ASSQGLAGGREQF
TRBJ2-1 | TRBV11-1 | AGSLAGRAHNEQF
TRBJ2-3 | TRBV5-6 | ASSPLTTDTQY
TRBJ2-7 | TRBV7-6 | ASSLAGGWEQY
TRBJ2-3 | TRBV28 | ASKSPASGTDTRY
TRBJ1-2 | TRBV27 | ASSLTGEGSGGYT
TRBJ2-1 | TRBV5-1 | ASSYFPAAGGYNEQF
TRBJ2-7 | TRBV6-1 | ASSGGNRGHYEQY